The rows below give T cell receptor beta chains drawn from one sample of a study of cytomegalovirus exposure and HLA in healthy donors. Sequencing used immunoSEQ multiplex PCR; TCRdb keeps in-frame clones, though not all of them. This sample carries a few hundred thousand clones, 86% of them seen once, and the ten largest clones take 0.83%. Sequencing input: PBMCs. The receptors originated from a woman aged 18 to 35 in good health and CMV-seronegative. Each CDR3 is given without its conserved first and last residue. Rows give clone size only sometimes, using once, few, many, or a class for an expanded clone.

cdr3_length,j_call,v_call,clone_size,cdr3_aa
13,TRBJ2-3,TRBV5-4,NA,ASSKAQGYTDTQY
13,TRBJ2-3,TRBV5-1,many,ASSSGTSGTDTQY
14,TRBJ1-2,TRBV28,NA,ASSEPSSGQGYGYT
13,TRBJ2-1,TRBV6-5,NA,ASSYSGDTYNEQF
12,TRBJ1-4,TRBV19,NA,ASKKTGINEKLF
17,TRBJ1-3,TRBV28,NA,ASSPISSLRGSSGNTIY
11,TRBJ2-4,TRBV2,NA,ASSPLAPNIQY
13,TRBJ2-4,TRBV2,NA,ASNLRDTNGNIQY
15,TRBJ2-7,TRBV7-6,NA,ASSLAGTSGGGDEQY
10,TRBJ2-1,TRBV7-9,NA,ASSLWGDEQF
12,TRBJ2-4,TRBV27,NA,ASSLGLAKNIQY
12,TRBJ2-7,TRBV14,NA,ASSQGGLGYEQY
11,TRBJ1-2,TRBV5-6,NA,ASSFRHNYGYT
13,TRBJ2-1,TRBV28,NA,ASEDRGQSYNEQF
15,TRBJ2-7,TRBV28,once,ASSLNLREPRSYEQY
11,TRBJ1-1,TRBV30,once,AWSTQGYTEAF
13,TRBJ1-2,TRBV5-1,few,ASSLALSGGYGYT
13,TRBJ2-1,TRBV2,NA,ASSEDRASYNEQF
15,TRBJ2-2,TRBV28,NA,ASSFDTSGIDTGELF
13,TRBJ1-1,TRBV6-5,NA,ASSSDRLMNTEAF
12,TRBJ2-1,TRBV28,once,ASGLLLGYNEQF
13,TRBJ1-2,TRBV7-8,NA,ASRVPGQIDGGYT
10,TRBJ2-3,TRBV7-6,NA,ATGTGTDTQY
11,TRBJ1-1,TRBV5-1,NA,ASSQTPNTEAF
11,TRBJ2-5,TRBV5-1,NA,ASSLLNQETQY
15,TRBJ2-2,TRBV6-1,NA,ASSEALREGYTGELF
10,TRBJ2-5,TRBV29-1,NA,SVEEGGETQY
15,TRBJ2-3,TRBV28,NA,ASGRGTGGPITDTQY
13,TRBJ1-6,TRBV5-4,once,ASSSGLASNSPLH
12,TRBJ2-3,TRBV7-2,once,ASSLGRGADTQY
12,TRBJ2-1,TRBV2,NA,ASSRTSGGNEQF
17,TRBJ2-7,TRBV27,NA,ASSFSRTGGLGGSYEQY
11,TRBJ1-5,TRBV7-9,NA,ASSSGLNQPQH
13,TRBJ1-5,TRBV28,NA,ASTPTVKQDQPQH
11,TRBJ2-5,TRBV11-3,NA,ASSLGLEETQY
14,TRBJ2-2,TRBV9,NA,ASSARQILNTGELF
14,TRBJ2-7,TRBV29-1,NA,SVDALDRGGTYEQY
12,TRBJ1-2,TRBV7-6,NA,ASSKGQGEGGYT